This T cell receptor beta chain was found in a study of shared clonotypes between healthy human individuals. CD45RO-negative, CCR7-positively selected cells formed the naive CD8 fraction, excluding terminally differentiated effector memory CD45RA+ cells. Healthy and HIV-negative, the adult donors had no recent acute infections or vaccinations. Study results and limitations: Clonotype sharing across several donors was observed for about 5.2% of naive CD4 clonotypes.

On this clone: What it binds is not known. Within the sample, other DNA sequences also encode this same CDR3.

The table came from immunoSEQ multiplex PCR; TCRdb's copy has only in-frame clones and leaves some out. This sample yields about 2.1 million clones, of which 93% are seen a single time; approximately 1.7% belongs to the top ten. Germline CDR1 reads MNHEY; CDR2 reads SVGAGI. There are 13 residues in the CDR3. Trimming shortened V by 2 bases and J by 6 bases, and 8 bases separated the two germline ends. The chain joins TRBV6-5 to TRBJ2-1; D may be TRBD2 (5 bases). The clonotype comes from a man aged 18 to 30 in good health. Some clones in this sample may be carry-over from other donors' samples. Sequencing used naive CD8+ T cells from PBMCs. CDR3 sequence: CASSYPEGNEQFF. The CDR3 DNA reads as TGTGCCAGCAGTTACCCAGAGGGCAATGAGCAGTTCTTC.